Listed here are 21 T cell receptor beta chains from one sample, sequenced in a study of blood T cells in healthy people across ages. A sample-barcoded 5' primer and a J-beta primer mix were used in a second PCR of about 7 to 12 cycles. Each CDR3 protein is one row after TCRdb ran MiXCR on the 5' RACE reads. The data contain hundreds of thousands of distinct CDR3 sequences, 56% of them singletons. Sequences were obtained from blood. The receptors shown here come from a man in his forties in good health.

Details on this clonotype: The junction and the germline gene differ at one end; a read error may be behind it. Here the CDR3 reads CASGLAGSHPYEQYF. In DNA form, the CDR3 reads TGCGCCAGCGGCTTAGCAGGGTCCCACCCCTACGAGCAGTACTTC. The chain carries TRBV5-1 and TRBJ2-7; D is possibly TRBD1 (5 bases). The CDR3 consists of 15 residues. CDR1 is SGHRS and CDR2 is YFSETQ in the germline V gene. Drawing the rest from reference TRBV5-1 and TRBJ2-7, the complete variable domain is KAGVTQTPRYLIKTRGQQVTLSCSPISGHRSVSWYQQTPGQGLQFLFEYFSETQRNKGNFPGRFSGRQFSNSRSEMNVSTLELGDSALYLCASGLAGSHPYEQYFGPGTRLTVT.

In its sample, this clonotype was seen once. This rearrangement joins TRBV12-3 or TRBV12-4 to TRBJ2-1; possibly TRBD1 or TRBD2 for D (5 bases each). CDR3 length: 11 residues. V was trimmed by 3 bases and J by 15 bases, leaving 12 bases between them. CDR3 coding DNA: TGTGCCAGCAGTTTTGACCAGGGACGGTTCTTC. It encodes CASSFDQGRFF.

This chain uses TRBV5-6 with TRBJ2-1, with 9 bases matching TRBD1. The CDR3 runs 13 residues. Looked up from germline, CDR1 is SGHDT and CDR2 is YYEEEE. V was clipped by 1 base and J by 12 bases; unmatched bases: 5. CDR3 sequence: CASSLPKTGGQFF. The CDR3 DNA is TGTGCCAGCAGCTTGCCCAAGACAGGGGGGCAGTTCTTC.

The chain uses TRBV9 and TRBJ2-7; D perhaps matches TRBD2 (6 bases). The CDR3 runs 14 residues. The germline V gene encodes CDR1 SGDLS and CDR2 YYNGEE. Between the trimmed V and J ends, which lost 3 bases and 6 bases, there was a span of 16 bases. CDR3 coding DNA: TGTGCCAGCAGCGCACCAAACCAGGGAGGCGAGCAGTACTTC. Residues: CASSAPNQGGEQYF.

This clonotype has more than one count but fewer than ten. The junction departs from the called germline gene at one end, perhaps through a read error. The rearrangement links TRBV6-6 to TRBJ2-7; 8 positions match TRBD1. There are 15 residues in the CDR3. CDR1 MNHNY and CDR2 SVGAGI come from the germline V gene (reference sequence). CDR3 in amino acids: CASSRQGPPSYEQYF. CDR3 DNA sequence: TGTGCCAGCAGTAGACAGGGGCCCCCCTCCTACGAGCAGTACTTT.

In its sample, this clonotype was seen a few times. The CDR3 nucleotides read TGTGCCAGCTCACTAAAGGGACAGGGACGTGGCTACACCTTC. As protein: CASSLKGQGRGYTF. The chain recombines TRBV18 with TRBJ1-2; 9 nucleotides line up with TRBD1. V was pared by 4 bases and J by 7 bases, with 7 bases of the junction left unmatched. This CDR3 has 14 amino acids. Germline values: CDR1 KGHSH, CDR2 LQKENI.

This clonotype was counted once. V usage is TRBV13 and J usage is TRBJ2-5; D gene uncertain. The end of the DNA aligns better with TRBJ2-7, so the J call may be wrong. CDR3 length: 13 residues. CDR1 is PRHDT and CDR2 is FYEKMQ in the germline V gene (reference sequence). CDR3 coding DNA: TGTGCCAGCAGCGCAAAAGTGACCTACGAGCAGTACTTC. This sequence encodes CASSAKVTYEQYF.

Here the CDR3 DNA reads TGCAGCGGTACCAGAGGGGGTAATGAAAAACTGTTTTTT. Translated, it gives CSGTRGGNEKLFF. V usage is TRBV29-1 and J usage is TRBJ1-4, with D perhaps TRBD1 (6 bases). CDR1 is SQVTM, CDR2 ANQGSEA, per germline. V was clipped by 7 bases and J by 4 bases, with 13 bases between them. CDR3 length: 13 residues.

V usage is TRBV7-2 and J usage is TRBJ2-1; 13 positions agree with TRBD2. Germline CDR1 SGHTA, CDR2 FQGNSA. The CDR3 has 15 amino acids. Losses at the gene ends were 4 bases for V and 8 bases for J; bases not matched to a gene: 5. The CDR3 spells CASSSGTSGIHEQFF. CDR3 in DNA: TGTGCCAGCAGCTCGGGGACTAGCGGGATCCATGAGCAGTTCTTC. The complete variable domain, with remaining parts taken from reference TRBV7-2 and TRBJ2-1, reads GAGVSQSPSNKVTEKGKDVELRCDPISGHTALYWYRQSLGQGLEFLIYFQGNSAPDKSGLPSDRFSAERTGGSVSTLTIQRTQQEDSAVYLCASSSGTSGIHEQFFGPGTRLTVL.

Turning to this clonotype: An end of the junction does not agree with germline; a read error may underlie this. The V call is TRBV20-1, the J call TRBJ1-5; D perhaps matches TRBD1 (5 bases). Germline values: CDR1 DFQATT, CDR2 SNEGSKA (reference sequence). The CDR3 extends over 16 amino acids. The CDR3 DNA is TGCAGTGCTAGAGATCTCATTCAGGGTAGCAGTCAGCCCCAGCATTTT. This gives the protein CSARDLIQGSSQPQHF.

The chain uses TRBV7-9 and TRBJ2-3; 9 nucleotides line up with TRBD2. J lost 2 bases, V lost 2 bases, and 8 bases had no gene match. The germline CDR1 and CDR2 sequences are SEHNR and FQNEAQ (reference sequence). This CDR3 is 17 amino acids long. CDR3 sequence reads: CASSLSAGGPDTDTQYF. CDR3 nucleotides: TGTGCCAGCAGCTTAAGCGCGGGAGGGCCTGACACAGATACGCAGTATTTT. The variable domain in full, with the rest retrieved from reference TRBV7-9 and TRBJ2-3, is DTGVSQNPRHKITKRGQNVTFRCDPISEHNRLYWYRQTLGQGPEFLTYFQNEAQLEKSRLLSDRFSAERPKGSFSTLEIQRTEQGDSAMYLCASSLSAGGPDTDTQYFGPGTRLTVL.

This clonotype was seen only a few times. The V and J genes are TRBV10-3 and TRBJ2-5; TRBD2 might be the D (5 bases). The CDR3 loop spans 16 amino acids. Germline loops: CDR1 ENHRY, CDR2 SYGVKD. Trimming pared 5 bases from V and 3 bases from J, leaving 19 bases between. The DNA of the CDR3 is TGTGCCATCAGTCCCGGAGGTTATGAGGTCGAAGAGACCCAGTACTTC. Its translation is CAISPGGYEVEETQYF.

V and J are TRBV13 and TRBJ2-3, with 8 bases lining up with TRBD2. From germline, CDR1 is PRHDT and CDR2 FYEKMQ (reference sequence). V was pared by 0 bases and J by 2 bases, with 4 bases of the junction left unmatched. The CDR3 consists of 16 residues. CDR3 amino acids: CASSLGSGENTDTQYF. Written as DNA, the CDR3 is TGTGCCAGCAGCTTAGGTAGCGGGGAAAACACAGATACGCAGTATTTT.

In this sample, this clonotype turned up once. The CDR3 here is CSAARSGSDGYTF. CDR3 nucleotides: TGCAGCGCAGCAAGGTCAGGATCGGACGGCTACACCTTC. This chain uses TRBV29-1 with TRBJ1-2; D not resolved. Trimming pared 7 bases from V and 8 bases from J, leaving 20 bases between. Germline V gene data show CDR1 as SQVTM and CDR2 as ANQGSEA. The CDR3 runs 13 residues.

This sequence joins TRBV3-1 and TRBJ2-5, with D possibly being TRBD1 (6 bases). The CDR3 covers 14 residues. Germline V gives CDR1 LGHDT, CDR2 YNNKEL (reference sequence). V dropped 4 bases and J dropped 3 bases, with 12 bases sitting between them. In nucleotides, the CDR3 is TGTGCCAGCAGCCTCCGGACAGAAAAAGAGACCCAGTACTTC. This translates into CASSLRTEKETQYF.

The V and J genes are TRBV15 and TRBJ1-4; the D gene is possibly TRBD1 (6 bases). CDR1 LNHNV and CDR2 YYDKDF come from the germline V gene (reference sequence). V was trimmed by 7 bases and J by 8 bases, leaving 20 bases between them. The CDR3 length is 15 residues. The CDR3 DNA follows: TGTGCCACCACCACGGGACACCAATCCGGGGAAAAACTGTTTTTT. Translation: CATTTGHQSGEKLFF.

V gene TRBV12-3 or TRBV12-4 combines with J gene TRBJ1-4; D possibly corresponds to TRBD1 (5 bases). The CDR3 spans 15 residues. V lost 7 bases and J 8 bases, leaving 20 bases between the germline ends. CDR3: CASTAYGGGFEKLFF. The CDR3 nucleotides are TGTGCCAGCACTGCCTACGGGGGGGGATTCGAAAAACTGTTTTTT.

This clonotype was picked up many times. The chain is built from TRBV7-2 and TRBJ2-7, with a possible D match to TRBD2 (6 bases). V lost 6 bases and J 4 bases, leaving 13 bases between the germline ends. The CDR3 runs to 13 residues. Looked up from germline, CDR1 is SGHTA and CDR2 is FQGNSA. The CDR3: CASSPIRGYEQYF. CDR3 nucleotide sequence: TGTGCCAGCAGTCCCATACGGGGGTACGAGCAGTACTTC.

The rearrangement links TRBV28 to TRBJ1-5; 8 positions match TRBD1. Looked up from germline, CDR1 is MDHEN and CDR2 is SYDVKM. J was trimmed by 2 bases and V by 7 bases; bases with no gene match: 7. The CDR3 runs to 15 residues. CDR3 in amino acids: CASNEGGQGNQPQHF. CDR3 coding DNA: TGTGCCAGCAACGAAGGGGGACAGGGCAATCAGCCCCAGCATTTT. Full variable domain (outside the CDR3, taken from reference TRBV28 and TRBJ1-5): DVKVTQSSRYLVKRTGEKVFLECVQDMDHENMFWYRQDPGLGLRLIYFSYDVKMKEKGDIPEGYSVSREKKERFSLILESASTNQTSMYLCASNEGGQGNQPQHFGDGTRLSIL.

The V call is TRBV5-1, the J call TRBJ1-5; D remains ambiguous. CDR3 size: 14 residues. Germline values: CDR1 SGHRS, CDR2 YFSETQ. V was cut by 8 bases and J by 0 bases, with 12 bases left in between. This CDR3 reads CASSNDGSNQPQHF. The CDR3 DNA sequence: TGCGCCAGTAGCAACGACGGTAGCAATCAGCCCCAGCATTTT.

This clonotype was seen a handful of times. V and J are TRBV7-9 and TRBJ2-5; TRBD1 matches at 7 bases. Trimming at V came to 5 bases and at J to 5 bases, leaving 11 bases not matched to a gene. CDR3 size: 15 residues. Looked up from germline, CDR1 is SEHNR and CDR2 is FQNEAQ (reference sequence). As DNA, the CDR3 is TGTGCCAGCAGCCCGGGACAGACCACCCAGGAGACCCAGTACTTC. Its translation is CASSPGQTTQETQYF.